The clone carrying this T cell receptor beta chain has a single count. The antigen remains unidentified. Nobody among the patients had been given any treatment before thyroid surgery. Per the germline V gene, CDR1 is GTSNPN and CDR2 is SVGIG (reference sequence). This CDR3 comprises 14 residues. Trimming removed 2 bases from V and 5 bases from J, with 12 bases in between. This record belongs to a study of metastatic and nonmetastatic thyroid tumors. On the study more broadly: Thyroid patients, malignant and benign, had repertoires compared across blood and tumor or nodule tissue.

As processed by the authors: Across clinicopathological groups, CDR3 differences served as the basis for building a distant-metastasis classifier for papillary thyroid cancer. Using MiXCR, TCRdb reanalyzed the PCR reads. TCRdb, not the authors, supplied the V and J calls. This sample yields some 55,000 clones, of which 20% are seen a single time; 4% belongs to the top ten. Study-wide findings and caveats: TCR beta diversity was reportedly significantly higher in malignant thyroid tumors than benign nodules, in blood and tumor.

V is TRBV30 and J is TRBJ2-2; perhaps TRBD2 as D (5 bases). This TCR came from a female donor with papillary thyroid cancer or a benign thyroid nodule (not recorded which). Some clones in this sample may be carry-over from other donors' samples. The sequenced sample consisted of blood. The CDR3 sequence is CAWSIRGSTGELFF. The CDR3 DNA follows: TGTGCCTGGAGTATCCGAGGGAGTACCGGGGAGCTGTTTTTT.